A selection of T cell receptor beta chains follows, all from one sample in a study of T-cell memory formation after mild COVID-19. MiXCR, run by TCRdb on the 5' RACE reads, gives a single entry per CDR3 protein. The sample has 300,000 to 400,000 distinct CDR3 sequences, approximately 15% seen once. Material for sequencing was PBMCs or a T cell subset sorted from them (not recorded which). The receptors derive from a young man who had mild COVID-19 (a few samples of this study predate the infection). Cell type and time point are not known. The CDR3 runs from the conserved cysteine through the conserved F or W. The order of the fields is J gene, CDR3 length, clone size, D gene, V gene, CDR3 protein, CDR3 DNA. D genes are given only for firm matches. A row's size may be missing; if present it is once, few, many or a size class.

j_call: TRBJ2-1
cdr3_length: 17
clone_size: few
d_call: TRBD2
v_call: TRBV7-3
cdr3_aa: CASSSWTSAVPDNEQFF
cdr3_nt: TGTGCCAGCAGCTCCTGGACTAGCGCAGTACCGGACAATGAGCAGTTCTTC

j_call: TRBJ2-5
cdr3_length: 13
clone_size: -
d_call: -
v_call: TRBV10-3
cdr3_aa: CAISMAREETQYF
cdr3_nt: TGTGCCATCAGTATGGCCAGGGAAGAGACCCAGTACTTC

j_call: TRBJ2-3
cdr3_length: 17
clone_size: few
d_call: TRBD2
v_call: TRBV27
cdr3_aa: CASSFGARPGGRNTQYF
cdr3_nt: TGTGCCAGCAGTTTCGGGGCCCGTCCGGGGGGGCGAAATACGCAGTATTTT

j_call: TRBJ2-5
cdr3_length: 18
clone_size: many
d_call: -
v_call: TRBV15
cdr3_aa: CATSRDVAGMGNQETQYF
cdr3_nt: TGTGCCACCAGCAGAGATGTCGCCGGGATGGGGAACCAAGAGACCCAGTACTTC

j_call: TRBJ2-1
cdr3_length: 14
clone_size: -
d_call: TRBD1
v_call: TRBV4-1
cdr3_aa: CASSHPRQGNEQFF
cdr3_nt: TGCGCCAGCAGCCACCCCCGACAGGGGAATGAGCAGTTCTTC

j_call: TRBJ2-7
cdr3_length: 15
clone_size: -
d_call: -
v_call: TRBV6-2/TRBV6-3
cdr3_aa: CASSLGGDATYEQYF
cdr3_nt: TGTGCCAGCAGTTTAGGAGGGGATGCGACCTACGAGCAGTACTTC

j_call: TRBJ2-7
cdr3_length: 12
clone_size: few
d_call: -
v_call: TRBV27
cdr3_aa: CASGGRSYEQYF
cdr3_nt: TGTGCCAGCGGAGGACGCTCCTACGAGCAGTACTTC

j_call: TRBJ1-1
cdr3_length: 15
clone_size: many
d_call: -
v_call: TRBV20-1
cdr3_aa: CSAPRLGRWDTEAFF
cdr3_nt: TGCAGTGCTCCTAGATTGGGGCGCTGGGATACTGAAGCTTTCTTT

j_call: TRBJ1-6
cdr3_length: 15
clone_size: once
d_call: TRBD1
v_call: TRBV19
cdr3_aa: CASSIAGTANSPLHF
cdr3_nt: TGTGCCAGTAGTATCGCCGGGACAGCCAATTCACCCCTCCACTTT

j_call: TRBJ1-6
cdr3_length: 18
clone_size: -
d_call: TRBD1
v_call: TRBV11-2
cdr3_aa: CASSHGQGQGPINSPLHF
cdr3_nt: TGTGCCAGCAGCCACGGGCAGGGACAGGGACCGATTAATTCACCCCTCCACTTT

j_call: TRBJ2-7
cdr3_length: 12
clone_size: few
d_call: -
v_call: TRBV20-1
cdr3_aa: CSAVDGDYEQYF
cdr3_nt: TGCAGTGCGGTTGACGGAGACTACGAGCAGTACTTC

j_call: TRBJ2-7
cdr3_length: 13
clone_size: -
d_call: -
v_call: TRBV5-6
cdr3_aa: CASSLGPAGEQYF
cdr3_nt: TGTGCCAGCAGCTTGGGGCCGGCAGGAGAGCAGTACTTC

j_call: TRBJ1-2
cdr3_length: 14
clone_size: few
d_call: TRBD1
v_call: TRBV5-1
cdr3_aa: CASSLPGQGGGYTF
cdr3_nt: TGCGCCAGCAGCTTACCGGGACAGGGCGGTGGCTACACCTTC

j_call: TRBJ1-5
cdr3_length: 13
clone_size: -
d_call: -
v_call: TRBV6-2/TRBV6-3
cdr3_aa: CASSFQGSQPQHF
cdr3_nt: TGTGCCAGCAGTTTTCAGGGTAGTCAGCCCCAGCATTTT

j_call: TRBJ2-3
cdr3_length: 13
clone_size: few
d_call: -
v_call: TRBV5-1
cdr3_aa: CASSVQGGDTQYF
cdr3_nt: TGCGCCAGCAGTGTGCAGGGTGGGGATACGCAGTATTTT

j_call: TRBJ2-3
cdr3_length: 18
clone_size: few
d_call: TRBD2
v_call: TRBV28
cdr3_aa: CASSFRWASGGHTDTQYF
cdr3_nt: TGTGCCAGCAGTTTTAGGTGGGCTAGCGGGGGGCACACAGATACGCAGTATTTT

j_call: TRBJ2-5
cdr3_length: 16
clone_size: -
d_call: TRBD2
v_call: TRBV9
cdr3_aa: CASSVAGGRDRETQYF
cdr3_nt: TGTGCCAGCAGCGTAGCGGGGGGGAGGGATCGAGAGACCCAGTACTTC

j_call: TRBJ1-2
cdr3_length: 14
clone_size: -
d_call: TRBD1
v_call: TRBV14
cdr3_aa: CASSHGTGNYGYTF
cdr3_nt: TGTGCCAGCAGCCACGGGACAGGGAACTATGGCTACACCTTC